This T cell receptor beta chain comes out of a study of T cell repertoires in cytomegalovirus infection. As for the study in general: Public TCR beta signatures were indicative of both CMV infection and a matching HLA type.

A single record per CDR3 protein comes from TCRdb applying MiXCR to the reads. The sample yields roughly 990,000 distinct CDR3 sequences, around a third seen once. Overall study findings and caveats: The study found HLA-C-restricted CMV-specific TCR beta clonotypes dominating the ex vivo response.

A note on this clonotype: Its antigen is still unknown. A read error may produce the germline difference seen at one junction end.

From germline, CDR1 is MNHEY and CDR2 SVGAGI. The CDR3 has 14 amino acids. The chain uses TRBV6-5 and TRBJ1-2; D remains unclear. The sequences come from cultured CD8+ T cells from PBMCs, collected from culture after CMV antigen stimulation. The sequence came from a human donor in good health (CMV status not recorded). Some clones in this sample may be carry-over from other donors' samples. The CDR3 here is CANSYSRRNYGYTF. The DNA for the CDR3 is TGTGCCAACAGTTACTCGAGGCGGAACTATGGCTACACCTTC.